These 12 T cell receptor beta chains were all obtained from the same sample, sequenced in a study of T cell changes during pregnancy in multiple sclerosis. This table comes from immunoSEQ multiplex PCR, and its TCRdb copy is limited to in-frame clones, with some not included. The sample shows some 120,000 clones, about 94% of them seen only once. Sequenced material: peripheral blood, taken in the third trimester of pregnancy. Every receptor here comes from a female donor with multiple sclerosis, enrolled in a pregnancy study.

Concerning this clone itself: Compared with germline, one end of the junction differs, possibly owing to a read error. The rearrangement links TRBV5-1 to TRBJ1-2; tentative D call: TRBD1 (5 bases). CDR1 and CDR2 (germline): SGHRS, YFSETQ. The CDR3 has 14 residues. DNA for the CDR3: TGCGCCAGCAGTTTGGGACCGGAGGATTATGGCTACACCTTC. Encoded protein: CASSLGPEDYGYTF.

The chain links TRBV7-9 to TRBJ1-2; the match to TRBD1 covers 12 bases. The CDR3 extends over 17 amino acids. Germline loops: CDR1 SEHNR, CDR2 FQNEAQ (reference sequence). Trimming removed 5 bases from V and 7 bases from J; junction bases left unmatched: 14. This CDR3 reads CASSVRSGQGASFGYTF. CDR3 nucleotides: TGTGCCAGCAGCGTAAGATCGGGACAGGGGGCCTCTTTTGGCTACACCTTC.

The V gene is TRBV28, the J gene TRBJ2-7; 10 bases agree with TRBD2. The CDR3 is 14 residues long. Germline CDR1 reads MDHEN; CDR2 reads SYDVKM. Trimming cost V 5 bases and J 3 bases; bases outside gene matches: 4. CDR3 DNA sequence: TGTGCCAGCAGTCTGGCTAGCGGGGGCTACGAGCAGTACTTC. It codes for CASSLASGGYEQYF. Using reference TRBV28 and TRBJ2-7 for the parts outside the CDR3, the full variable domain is DVKVTQSSRYLVKRTGEKVFLECVQDMDHENMFWYRQDPGLGLRLIYFSYDVKMKEKGDIPEGYSVSREKKERFSLILESASTNQTSMYLCASSLASGGYEQYFGPGTRLTVT.

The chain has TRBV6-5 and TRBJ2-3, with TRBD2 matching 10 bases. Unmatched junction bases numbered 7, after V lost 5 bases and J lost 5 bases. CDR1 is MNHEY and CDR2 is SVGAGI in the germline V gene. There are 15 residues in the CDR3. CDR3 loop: CASSRPGLAKDTQYF. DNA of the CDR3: TGTGCCAGCAGTCGACCGGGACTAGCGAAAGATACGCAGTATTTT.

CDR3 in amino acids: CASSSGGQGEFEQFF. The CDR3, as DNA: TGTGCCAGCAGCTCTGGCGGACAGGGGGAATTTGAGCAGTTCTTC. The chain carries TRBV27 and TRBJ2-1, with 10 bases that match TRBD1. The germline V gene has CDR1 MNHEY and CDR2 SMNVEV (reference sequence). J gave up 9 bases and V 6 bases, and 11 bases lay outside the gene matches. This CDR3 has 15 residues.

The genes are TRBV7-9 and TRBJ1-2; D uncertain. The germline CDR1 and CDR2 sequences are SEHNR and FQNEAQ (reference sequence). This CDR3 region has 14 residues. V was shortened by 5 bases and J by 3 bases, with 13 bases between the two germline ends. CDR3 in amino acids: CASSAEGMDYGYTF. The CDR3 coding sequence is TGTGCCAGCAGCGCCGAGGGAATGGACTATGGCTACACCTTC.

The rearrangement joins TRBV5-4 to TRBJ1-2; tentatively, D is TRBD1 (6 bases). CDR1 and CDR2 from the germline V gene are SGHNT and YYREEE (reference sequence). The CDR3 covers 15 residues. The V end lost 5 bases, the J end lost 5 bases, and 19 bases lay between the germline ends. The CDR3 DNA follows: TGTGCCAGCAGAGATAGATCCGGGACACCGTATGGCTACACCTTC. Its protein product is CASRDRSGTPYGYTF.

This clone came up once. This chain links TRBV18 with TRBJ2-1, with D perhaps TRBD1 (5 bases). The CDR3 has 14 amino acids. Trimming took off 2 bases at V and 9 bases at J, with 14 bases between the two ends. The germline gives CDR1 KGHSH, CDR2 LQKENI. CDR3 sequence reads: CASSPGAPRGEQFF. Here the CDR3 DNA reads TGTGCCAGCTCACCAGGGGCGCCCCGCGGTGAGCAGTTCTTC.

CDR3 sequence (DNA): TGTGCCAGCAGCTGGACAGGGACTAACTATGGCTACACCTTC. Protein product: CASSWTGTNYGYTF. The rearrangement links TRBV5-4 to TRBJ1-2, with TRBD1 matching over 8 bases. The CDR3 loop spans 14 amino acids. The germline CDR1 and CDR2 sequences are SGHNT and YYREEE (reference sequence). J lost 0 bases, V lost 3 bases, and 1 base had no gene match.

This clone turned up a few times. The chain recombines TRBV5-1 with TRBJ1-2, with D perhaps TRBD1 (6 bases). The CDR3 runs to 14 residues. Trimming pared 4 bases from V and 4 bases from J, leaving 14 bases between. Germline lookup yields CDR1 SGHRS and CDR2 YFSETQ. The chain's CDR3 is CASSENGGVYGYTF. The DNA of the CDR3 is TGCGCCAGCAGCGAAAATGGGGGCGTCTATGGCTACACCTTC.

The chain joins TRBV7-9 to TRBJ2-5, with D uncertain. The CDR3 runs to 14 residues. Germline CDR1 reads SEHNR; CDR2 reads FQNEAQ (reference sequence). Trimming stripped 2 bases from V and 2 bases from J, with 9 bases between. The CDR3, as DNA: TGTGCCAGCAGCTTAATGGCCGTTCAAGAGACCCAGTACTTC. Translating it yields CASSLMAVQETQYF.

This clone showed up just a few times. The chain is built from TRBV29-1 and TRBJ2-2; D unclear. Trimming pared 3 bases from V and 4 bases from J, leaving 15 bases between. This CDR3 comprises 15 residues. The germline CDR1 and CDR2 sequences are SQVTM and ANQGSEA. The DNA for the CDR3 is TGCAGCGTTGAGGTTCAGCTAGTTGGCACCGGGGAGCTGTTTTTT. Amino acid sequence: CSVEVQLVGTGELFF.